The 9 T cell receptor beta chains listed next were all sequenced from one sample in a study of T cell responses to AZD1222 COVID-19 vaccine. Sequencing was performed with immunoSEQ multiplex PCR; in TCRdb, only in-frame clones are kept and a portion is missing. In the table there are about 86,000 clones, over 75% of which are singletons. The sample here was peripheral blood, taken on day 0 of AZD1222 vaccination. The receptors shown here come from an adult in good health.

The CDR3 sequence is CATSDSVWGGLAGGRPPEQFF. CDR3 nucleotide sequence: TGTGCCACCAGTGACTCCGTTTGGGGTGGACTAGCGGGAGGTCGCCCCCCTGAGCAGTTCTTC. The rearrangement joins TRBV24-1 to TRBJ2-1; 14 positions match TRBD2. This CDR3 is built from 21 residues. The J segment lost 9 bases and the V segment lost 4 bases, leaving 22 bases of the junction unmatched. The germline CDR1 and CDR2 sequences are KGHDR and SFDVKD.

V gene TRBV7-8 combines with J gene TRBJ2-2; 13 positions match TRBD2. In germline, CDR1 is SGHVS, CDR2 FQNEAQ. Germline trimming cut 3 bases from V and 1 base from J; bases unmatched to any gene: 5. The CDR3 extends over 18 amino acids. CDR3 bases: TGTGCCAGCAGCTTGGGACTAGCGGGATTACGGAACACCGGGGAGCTGTTTTTT. Its protein product is CASSLGLAGLRNTGELFF.

This clone has a handful of counts. As DNA, the CDR3 is TGCGCCAGCAGTGGGGACAGGGAGTTTGGGGAGCAGTTCTTC. Encoded protein: CASSGDREFGEQFF. J is TRBJ2-1 and V is TRBV5-1, with 9 positions matching TRBD1. The germline CDR1 and CDR2 sequences are SGHRS and YFSETQ. The CDR3 is 14 amino acids. The ends lost 5 bases at V and 10 bases at J; junction bases unmatched: 10.

V usage is TRBV6-5 and J usage is TRBJ2-7; D is ambiguous. V lost 6 bases and J lost 0, with 12 bases in between. The germline gives CDR1 MNHEY, CDR2 SVGAGI. This CDR3 comprises 14 residues. The CDR3 here is CASRSHRSSYEQYF. The CDR3 DNA is TGTGCCAGCAGGTCCCACAGAAGCTCCTACGAGCAGTACTTC.

The chain carries TRBV27 and TRBJ1-5; 12 bases line up with TRBD1. CDR3 length equals 18 residues. Per germline, CDR1 MNHEY and CDR2 SMNVEV (reference sequence). The V segment lost 3 bases and the J segment 2 bases; nucleotides outside the gene matches: 8. For the CDR3, the DNA is TGTGCCAGCAGTTTGACCGGGACAGGGGGCGCGGGCAATCAGCCCCAGCATTTT. Amino acids: CASSLTGTGGAGNQPQHF.

The rearrangement links TRBV9 to TRBJ1-1; weak D call: TRBD1 (5 bases). Germline values: CDR1 SGDLS, CDR2 YYNGEE. Trimming took off 3 bases at V and 4 bases at J, with 10 bases between the two ends. This CDR3 has 13 amino acids. CDR3 DNA: TGTGCCAGCAGCGCCCAGGGTGGCACTGAAGCTTTCTTT. Its protein is CASSAQGGTEAFF.

This rearrangement joins TRBV28 to TRBJ1-1; 8 nucleotides line up with TRBD1. V shed 7 bases and J 3 bases; nucleotides not matched to a gene: 10. The germline V gene encodes CDR1 MDHEN and CDR2 SYDVKM. This CDR3 has 15 amino acids. The chain's CDR3 is CASNPRGLEDTEAFF. The CDR3, as DNA: TGTGCCAGCAACCCCAGGGGGCTTGAGGACACTGAAGCTTTCTTT.

The chain couples TRBV6-1 to TRBJ2-7, with 10 bases that match TRBD1. V lost 3 bases, J lost 2 bases, and 4 bases stayed unmatched. This CDR3 is built from 15 residues. Germline assignment: CDR1 MNHNS and CDR2 SASEGT. The CDR3 coding sequence is TGTGCCAGCAGTGACATGGGGACAGGGGCCTACGAGCAGTACTTC. Translation gives CASSDMGTGAYEQYF.

The rearrangement links TRBV5-8 to TRBJ2-4, with 11 bases lining up with TRBD1. With 3 bases clipped from V and 9 bases from J, the junction kept 14 bases outside the gene matches. The CDR3 extends over 17 amino acids. Per germline, CDR1 SGHTS and CDR2 YDEGEE. CDR3 in amino acids: CASSSGQGEPRGIIQYF. DNA for the CDR3: TGTGCCAGCAGCTCGGGACAGGGGGAGCCCCGGGGGATCATTCAGTACTTC. Supplemented by reference TRBV5-8 and TRBJ2-4, the full variable domain reads EAGVTQSPTHLIKTRGQQATLRCSPISGHTSVYWYQQALGLGLQFLLWYDEGEERNRGNFPPRFSGRQFPNYSSELNVNALELEDSALYLCASSSGQGEPRGIIQYFGAGTRLSVL.